This is a list of T cell receptor beta chains from one sample in a study of PD-L1 blockade in urothelial cancer. Using immunoSEQ multiplex PCR, the repertoire was profiled, and TCRdb retains in-frame clones only, with some absent. The sample has 20,000 to 30,000 clones; approximately 81% are singletons. Source: PBMCs, taken around atezolizumab (anti-PD-L1) treatment. The receptors originated from a man between 65 and 85 years old with urothelial cancer. Both conserved end residues are trimmed from each CDR3.

TRBV19 | ASSMNKSNQPQH
TRBV2 | ASRQGYRTDTQY
TRBV29-1 | SVWGGDTEAF
TRBV6-1 | ASSASYEQY
TRBV7-2 | ASSPDVSGRGEQF
TRBV5-4 | ASSLAGLAGITYEQY
TRBV30 | ACPTSGNFYEQY
TRBV27 | ASSLSPSALVGQF
TRBV5-1 | ASSLSAGVRSSTDTQY
TRBV7-8 | ASSMGQDYEQY
TRBV28 | ASSPGAGDLGEQF
TRBV7-9 | ASSPIRENYT
TRBV7-7 | ASSSDREETQY
TRBV10-1 | ASRASGTQETQY
TRBV5-4 | ASSLGTSGRNEQY
TRBV18 | ASSVGTEYGYT
TRBV28 | ASSLPRTEAF
TRBV18 | ASSLEENTEAF
TRBV10-3 | AMARDSNEKLF
TRBV5-6 | ASSLGGLGWDTQY
TRBV30 | AWEKGQGSNQPQH
TRBV4-1 | ASSQPLLAGGSYEQY
TRBV4-1 | ASSQSAGGTEAF
TRBV5-4 | ATGTSTDTQY
TRBV6-6 | ASRPQRVGPYNEQF
TRBV19 | ATWGQGGYGYT
TRBV7-8 | ASSPTTLANEQF
TRBV18 | ASSPDVAGGDSGELF
TRBV5-4 | ASSPGGAGSRETQY
TRBV9 | ASSSGLGSSYEQY
TRBV5-1 | ASSFHMNTEAF
TRBV5-1 | ASSWTSGEAEQY
TRBV30 | AWSEGEGQPQH
TRBV5-1 | ASSLEGDPSPGSYEQY
TRBV7-6 | ASSSGTSGSSNEQF
TRBV19 | ASSTWTEKTQY
TRBV27 | ASSQRTSGRAQQF
TRBV19 | ASSIWATGAGELF
TRBV19 | ASSEGRDNGRVLT
TRBV11-2 | ASSWTSGKDTQY
TRBV4-2 | ASSQEWTSGRTKNIQY
TRBV14 | ASSQGLAGGIPQY
TRBV2 | ASGRTTYREQY
TRBV19 | ASSIGREAYEQY
TRBV12-1 | ASSFGRKHTDTQY
TRBV11-2 | ASSRTGAPAGNEQF
TRBV6-1 | ASSRAGQGYNEQF
TRBV11-1 | ASSLPTPTYEQY
TRBV5-1 | ASSRTGANEKLF
TRBV28 | ASSPADSGNTIY
TRBV5-4 | ASRLTSGSWDPGELF
TRBV12-5 | ASGHSSGNTIY
TRBV11-3 | ASSPGEGYEQY
TRBV19 | ASSMALPSQPQH